Here is one TCR beta chain with its context. The data were produced by immunoSEQ multiplex PCR, yet TCRdb's version contains in-frame clones alone and is incomplete. The table lists 500,000 to 750,000 clones, roughly 90% of them singletons, with around 0.0099% in the top ten. This sample is part of a study of shared T cell receptors in the human thymus. The CDR3 length is 13 residues. V shed 3 bases and J shed 4 bases, with 12 bases lying between them. The V gene's germline CDR1 is GTSNPN and CDR2 SVGIG (reference sequence). The sample was also linked to a second study, of human thymus T cells. That source notes: All donors were healthy Finnish infants who were undergoing corrective surgery to treat congenital heart defects. Thymus tissue for the work was resected from patients undergoing corrective heart surgery. Thymic repertoires from unrelated individuals overlapped highly, related research reported.

This receptor was identified in a boy less than two years old with a congenital heart defect. The chain links TRBV30 to TRBJ1-2; D possibly corresponds to TRBD1 (6 bases). Sequencing was performed on thymocytes. The CDR3 region is CAWRRPRGYGYTF. The CDR3 DNA follows: TGTGCCTGGAGGCGACCCAGGGGCTATGGCTACACCTTC.